One and the same sample provided the 2 T cell receptor beta chains below, sequenced in a study of cytomegalovirus exposure and HLA in healthy donors. Primers: 60 Vbeta forward and 13 Jbeta reverse. Clones were sequenced by immunoSEQ multiplex PCR, and TCRdb holds only the in-frame ones, with some missing. The top ten clones hold about 7% of a sample with approximately 160,000 clones, about 80% of them seen once. Source material: PBMCs. These receptors were obtained from a man younger than 45 in good health and CMV-seropositive.

This chain connects TRBV12-5 to TRBJ1-3; D call uncertain. Germline lookup yields CDR1 LGHNT and CDR2 FRNRAP. The V end was cut by 0 bases, the J end by 0 bases, with 12 bases between. The CDR3 has 17 amino acids. The CDR3 loop is CASGLVLGEASGNTIYF. The DNA of the CDR3 is TGTGCTAGTGGTTTGGTACTCGGAGAGGCCTCTGGAAACACCATATATTTT.

The rearrangement uses TRBV7-9 and TRBJ2-3; weak D call: TRBD2 (6 bases). Germline V gene lookup returns CDR1 SEHNR and CDR2 FQNEAQ (reference sequence). The CDR3 spans 14 residues. Trimming removed 5 bases at V and 3 bases at J, with 12 bases between. CDR3 DNA sequence: TGTGCCAGCAGCCCCGGGGGTATTACAGATACGCAGTATTTT. Its translation is CASSPGGITDTQYF.